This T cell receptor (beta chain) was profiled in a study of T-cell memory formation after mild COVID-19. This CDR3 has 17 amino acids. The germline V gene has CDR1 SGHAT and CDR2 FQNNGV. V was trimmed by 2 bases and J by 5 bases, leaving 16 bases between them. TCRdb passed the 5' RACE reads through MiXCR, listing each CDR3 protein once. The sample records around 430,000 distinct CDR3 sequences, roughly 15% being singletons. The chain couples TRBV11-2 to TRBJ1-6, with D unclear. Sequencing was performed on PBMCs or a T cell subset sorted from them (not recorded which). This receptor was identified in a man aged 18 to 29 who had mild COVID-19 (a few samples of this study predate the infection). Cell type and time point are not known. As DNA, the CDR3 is TGTGCCAGCAGCTTATATTGGAGGGCCGTTAATAATTCACCCCTCCACTTT. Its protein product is CASSLYWRAVNNSPLHF. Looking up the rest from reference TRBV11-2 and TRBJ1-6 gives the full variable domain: EAGVAQSPRYKIIEKRQSVAFWCNPISGHATLYWYQQILGQGPKLLIQFQNNGVVDDSQLPKDRFSAERLKGVDSTLKIQPAKLEDSAVYLCASSLYWRAVNNSPLHFGNGTRLTVT.